The rows below give T cell receptor beta chains drawn from one sample of a study of tumor-infiltrating lymphocytes in localized non-small cell lung cancer. Produced via immunoSEQ multiplex PCR; TCRdb's table is partial and in-frame only. The sample lists 20,000 to 30,000 clones, roughly 66% occurring once. Sequencing input: lung tumor tissue. The origin of the receptors is a human donor with non-small cell lung cancer. CDR3s include the opening cysteine and the closing phenylalanine or tryptophan. A D gene is named only where the DNA matches it firmly. Part of the rows lack a size; the others show once, few, many or a class for expanded clones.

d_call j_call clone_size v_call cdr3_length cdr3_nt cdr3_aa
. TRBJ2-7 . TRBV2 14 TGTGCCAGCAGAGTTAGGCGGGACAGCTACGAGCAGTACTTC CASRVRRDSYEQYF
TRBD1 TRBJ1-1 . TRBV2 11 TGTGCCAGGCAGGGGGGCACTGAAGCTTTCTTT CARQGGTEAFF
TRBD2 TRBJ2-4 few TRBV19 19 TGTGCCAGTAGCCTATCAGGGACTAGCGGGGGGGTAGCCAAAAACATTCAGTACTTC CASSLSGTSGGVAKNIQYF
TRBD1 TRBJ2-7 . TRBV5-6 13 TGTGCCAGCAGCAGGGGGCCCCTCGACGAGCAGTACTTC CASSRGPLDEQYF
TRBD1 TRBJ1-2 . TRBV25-1 12 TGTGCCAGCAGGACAGGGAGGGATGGCTACACCTTC CASRTGRDGYTF
TRBD2 TRBJ2-3 . TRBV19 15 TGTGCCAGTAGTCCTCTAGCGGGGGACACAGATACGCAGTATTTT CASSPLAGDTDTQYF
. TRBJ2-3 . TRBV5-5 14 TGTGCCAGCAGCGCCTCGGTCGGGGCAGATACGCAGTATTTT CASSASVGADTQYF
. TRBJ1-1 . TRBV18 13 TGTGCCAGCTCACCTAGTATGAACACTGAAGCTTTCTTT CASSPSMNTEAFF
TRBD1 TRBJ2-7 . TRBV7-2 13 TGTGCCAGCAGCTCGACAGGGCGCTACGAGCAGTACTTC CASSSTGRYEQYF
. TRBJ2-4 . TRBV9 14 TGTGCCAGCAGCGGAGGGACGACTCGGGGCATTCAGTACTTC CASSGGTTRGIQYF
. TRBJ2-7 . TRBV5-1 17 TGCGCCAGCAGCGACCGGGACAAGAGCTGGAAGTTCTACGAGCAGTACTTC CASSDRDKSWKFYEQYF
TRBD1 TRBJ2-2 . TRBV5-1 15 TGCGCCAGCAGCCTCGGACAGGGGGCCGCCGGGGAGCTGTTTTTT CASSLGQGAAGELFF
TRBD2 TRBJ2-3 . TRBV11-3 15 TGTGCCAGCAGCTCTAGCGGGGGGCGCACAGATACGCAGTATTTT CASSSSGGRTDTQYF
. TRBJ1-1 . TRBV6-5 16 TGTGCCAGCAGTTACGGGGGACACCCTAGGGGCACTGAAGCTTTCTTT CASSYGGHPRGTEAFF
TRBD2 TRBJ2-7 . TRBV4-2 14 TGTGCCAGCAGCCAAGGGCCTAGCGGATACGAGCAGTACTTC CASSQGPSGYEQYF
TRBD1 TRBJ2-3 once TRBV6-1 14 TGTGCCACCAATAAGGGACAGTACACAGATACGCAGTATTTT CATNKGQYTDTQYF
. TRBJ1-1 . TRBV5-1 13 TGCGCCAGCAGCTTGGGGATGAACACTGAAGCTTTCTTT CASSLGMNTEAFF
. TRBJ2-7 . TRBV5-6 14 TGTGCCAGCAGCTTGCAGGGCCCAGGGAATGGGCAGTACTTC CASSLQGPGNGQYF
TRBD1 TRBJ1-2 . TRBV13 14 TGTGCCAGCAGAACGACAGGGATCGACTATGGCTACACCTTC CASRTTGIDYGYTF
. TRBJ1-3 . TRBV11-3 15 TGTGCCAGCAGTTCAGCGGGGTACTCTGGAAACACCATATATTTT CASSSAGYSGNTIYF
. TRBJ2-4 . TRBV18 14 TGTGCCAGCTCGCCCGGTGGGGAAGGGGGCATTCAGTACTTC CASSPGGEGGIQYF
. TRBJ2-3 . TRBV23-1 16 TGCGCCAGCAGTCAATCGGGCGGGTCCCACGCAGATACGCAGTATTTT CASSQSGGSHADTQYF
. TRBJ1-3 once TRBV7-9 13 TGTGCCAGCAGCCGACAGCAGGGAAACACCATATATTTT CASSRQQGNTIYF
. TRBJ2-2 . TRBV7-2 14 TGTGCCAGCAGCTTAGCCGTAAACACCGGGGAGCTGTTTTTT CASSLAVNTGELFF
TRBD1 TRBJ1-1 . TRBV5-1 15 TGCGCCAGCAGCTTGGTAGACAGGGCGGACACTGAAGCTTTCTTT CASSLVDRADTEAFF
. TRBJ2-5 . TRBV14 16 TGTGCCAGCAGCCAGGGGGGCTATGGGTCGCAAGAGACCCAGTACTTC CASSQGGYGSQETQYF
TRBD1 TRBJ1-2 few TRBV5-4 13 TGTGCCAGCAGACGTACAGGGGAACATCACTACACCTTC CASRRTGEHHYTF
. TRBJ1-1 . TRBV29-1 13 TGCAGCGCCAACAGAGGGGGGGTGACTGAAGCTTTCTTT CSANRGGVTEAFF